This record looks at one T cell receptor beta chain sequence and its context. Its target is not known. This entry belongs to a study of T cell responses to AZD1222 COVID-19 vaccine. Study findings and constraints: Spike-specific TCR breadth and depth went up after people got two AZD1222 doses. In the spike-specific TCR repertoire, nearly half reportedly target unmutated variant regions. Mostly white British, mostly female donors; authors suggested clonal diversity may be underestimated.

Germline-derived CDR1 and CDR2 are KGHSH and LQKENI. V shed 3 bases and J shed 1 base, with 6 bases lying between them. This CDR3 comprises 13 residues. Clones were sequenced by immunoSEQ multiplex PCR, and TCRdb holds only the in-frame ones, with some missing. The profile shows roughly 140,000 clones, 90% to 95% of them singletons. The receptor's source is an adult in good health. This chain connects TRBV18 to TRBJ2-5; D might be TRBD1 (5 bases). The material sequenced was peripheral blood, taken on day 0 of AZD1222 vaccination. The CDR3 bases are TGTGCCAGCTCACCTCAGGGCCAAGAGACCCAGTACTTC. Its protein product is CASSPQGQETQYF.